This T cell receptor (beta chain) is drawn from a study of blood T cells in healthy people across ages. Findings and limits, study-wide: Diversity was estimated from one million T cells, and these estimates were considered underestimates. PBMCs went unsorted, and a conclusive naive versus antigen-experienced comparison was therefore prevented.

Worth noting for this clonotype: Its antigen is currently unknown.

This CDR3 region has 14 residues. The germline CDR1 and CDR2 sequences are SQVTM and ANQGSEA. With 8 bases removed from V and 10 bases from J, the gap between germline ends came to 21 bases. Alongside a J-beta primer mix, a sample-barcoded 5' primer served in a second PCR lasting about 7 to 12 cycles. A template-switch adaptor containing 12 random nucleotides labeled each cDNA molecule. TCRdb reprocessed the 5' RACE reads via MiXCR and lists one record per CDR3 protein. Counted here are over a million distinct CDR3 sequences, roughly 40% occurring once; the ten biggest clones make up 7% to 9%. The individuals who served as donors were healthy Caucasians living in Russia, aged about 6 to 95.

The receptor's source is a woman aged 18-30 years in good health. The chain combines TRBV29-1 with TRBJ1-6; D uncertain. Sequenced: blood. CDR3 coding DNA: TGCAGCCCAGGTGGATGGGTGGTGGAATCACCCCTCCACTTT. Translated, it gives CSPGGWVVESPLHF.